Below, 14 T cell receptor beta chains from the same sample are listed, as sequenced in a study of response to subunit inactivated influenza vaccine (dated by TCRdb to 2016 to 2019). The library was prepared using RT-PCR. TCRdb records Illumina HiSeq 2500 as the sequencer. TCRdb trimmed public reads at Q25 via fastp, called clones via MiXCR and kept in-frame beta chains. Identical CDR3 proteins give one entry, which carries the most common genes and DNA. This sample holds 530,000 or so distinct CDR3 sequences; 14% were observed only once. The leading ten clones occupy over 8.5% of the sample. The input for sequencing was PBMCs from blood, taken 11 to 12 days after vaccination. All receptors come from a man aged 50 or older who received an inactivated influenza vaccine. Donor details come from another sample of the same person, matched by shared clones.

At least ten counts were recorded for this clonotype. The CDR3 spells CASSFGGVYEQYF. In DNA, the CDR3 is TGTGCCAGCAGTTTCGGGGGCGTCTACGAGCAGTACTTC. This chain joins TRBV28 and TRBJ2-7; D tentatively fits TRBD1 or TRBD2 (6 bases each). Germline assignment: CDR1 MDHEN and CDR2 SYDVKM. The CDR3 has 13 amino acids. Deletions cut 3 bases from V and 3 bases from J, with 9 bases between.

CDR3 in DNA: TGTGCCAGCAGCCAGGCGGGGGAGCACCAAGAGACCCAGTACTTC. Residues: CASSQAGEHQETQYF. The chain combines TRBV3-1 with TRBJ2-5; 7 bases are a match to TRBD2. After removal of 3 bases from V and 0 bases from J, the junction contained 4 bases not matched to a gene. The CDR3 is 15 residues long. Germline-derived CDR1 and CDR2 are LGHDT and YNNKEL (reference sequence).

The genes are TRBV25-1 and TRBJ2-3; 9 bases agree with TRBD2. This CDR3 region has 14 residues. Germline lookup yields CDR1 MGHDK and CDR2 SYGVNS. With 3 bases clipped from V and 5 bases from J, the junction kept 3 bases outside the gene matches. The CDR3 coding sequence is TGTGCCAGCAGTGATAGCGGGAGTTTAGATACGCAGTATTTT. It specifies CASSDSGSLDTQYF.

This chain joins TRBV9 and TRBJ2-2; 8 bases align to TRBD1. This CDR3 contains 16 residues. With 3 bases clipped from V and 3 bases from J, the junction kept 7 bases outside the gene matches. Germline V lookup: CDR1 SGDLS, CDR2 YYNGEE. The DNA for the CDR3 is TGTGCCAGCAGCGGATCCGGGACAGGCCACACCGGGGAGCTGTTTTTT. Translation: CASSGSGTGHTGELFF. Drawing the rest from reference TRBV9 and TRBJ2-2, the complete variable domain is DSGVTQTPKHLITATGQRVTLRCSPRSGDLSVYWYQQSLDQGLQFLIQYYNGEERAKGNILERFSAQQFPDLHSELNLSSLELGDSALYFCASSGSGTGHTGELFFGEGSRLTVL.

The chain is built from TRBV4-3 and TRBJ2-1, with TRBD2 identical over 14 bases. The CDR3 runs to 16 residues. V shed 0 bases and J 10 bases; nucleotides not matched to a gene: 5. Germline CDR1 LGHNA, CDR2 YSLEER. The CDR3 DNA reads TGCGCCAGCAGCCAAGATTCCGGGACTAGCGGGGGAGAGCAGTTCTTC. It translates to CASSQDSGTSGGEQFF.

The chain has TRBV20-1 and TRBJ2-5; D is perhaps TRBD1 or TRBD2 (5 bases each). The ends were cut back, 0 bases at V and 2 bases at J, with 10 bases in the middle. Per the germline V gene, CDR1 is DFQATT and CDR2 is SNEGSKA (reference sequence). The CDR3 spans 14 residues. CDR3 coding DNA: TGCAGTGCTAGAGACAGCAGGGAGCAAGAGACCCAGTACTTC. Translation gives CSARDSREQETQYF.

This clonotype was found a few times. V is TRBV14 and J is TRBJ1-6, with no clear D. From germline, CDR1 is SGHDN and CDR2 FVKESK. Trimming took 0 bases from V and 7 from J, leaving 7 bases between them. The CDR3 has 14 amino acids. The CDR3 spells CASSQETSNSPLHF. CDR3 in DNA: TGTGCCAGCAGCCAAGAGACTTCAAATTCACCCCTCCACTTT.

There are a few counts of this clonotype. The V and J genes are TRBV5-1 and TRBJ2-5, with 12 bases aligning to TRBD2. This CDR3 is built from 14 residues. With V trimmed by 3 bases and J by 3 bases, 0 bases remained unmatched. Germline CDR1 is SGHRS and CDR2 is YFSETQ. The CDR3 sequence: CASSSSGGEETQYF. As DNA, the CDR3 is TGCGCCAGCAGCTCTAGCGGGGGGGAAGAGACCCAGTACTTC.

The V gene is TRBV9, the J gene TRBJ2-1; D is perhaps TRBD1 (5 bases). Looked up from germline, CDR1 is SGDLS and CDR2 is YYNGEE. This CDR3 region has 16 residues. V lost 4 bases to trimming and J lost 0 bases, with 14 bases between them. The CDR3 DNA follows: TGTGCCAGCAGCCCGGACATTCCGAGCTCCTACAATGAGCAGTTCTTC. Residues: CASSPDIPSSYNEQFF. Full variable domain (rest looked up from reference TRBV9 and TRBJ2-1): DSGVTQTPKHLITATGQRVTLRCSPRSGDLSVYWYQQSLDQGLQFLIQYYNGEERAKGNILERFSAQQFPDLHSELNLSSLELGDSALYFCASSPDIPSSYNEQFFGPGTRLTVL.

The genes are TRBV6-1 and TRBJ2-7; tentatively, D is TRBD2 (6 bases). CDR3 length: 13 residues. Germline V gives CDR1 MNHNS, CDR2 SASEGT. Trimming took off 5 bases at V and 2 bases at J, with 10 bases between the two ends. As DNA, the CDR3 is TGTGCCAGCAGTAAGGGAGGAACCTACGAGCAGTACTTC. Its protein is CASSKGGTYEQYF.

This clonotype came up many times. The rearrangement links TRBV12-3 or TRBV12-4 to TRBJ1-1; TRBD1 might be the D (6 bases). The CDR3 totals 13 residues. V was pared by 5 bases and J by 11 bases, with 18 bases between. CDR3: CASSPGGRRAAFF. CDR3 DNA sequence: TGTGCCAGCAGTCCCGGGGGGCGGCGCGCGGCTTTCTTT.

Concerning this clonotype: Compared with germline, one end of the junction differs, possibly owing to a read error. CDR3 in amino acids: CASSFGGGFSSGANILTF. In DNA, the CDR3 is TGTGCCAGCAGTTTTGGAGGAGGGTTCAGCTCTGGGGCCAACATCCTGACTTTC. The chain links TRBV28 to TRBJ2-6; TRBD2 might be the D (6 bases). CDR1 and CDR2 from the germline V gene are MDHEN and SYDVKM. The CDR3 has 18 amino acids.

Only one count was recorded for this clonotype. This sequence joins TRBV6-1 and TRBJ2-3; the match to TRBD1 covers 7 bases. The CDR3 is 15 residues long. Germline V gene data show CDR1 as MNHNS and CDR2 as SASEGT. V trimming: 1 base; J trimming: 4 bases; junction bases outside the gene matches: 5. The CDR3 loop reads CASSEVRGRADTQYF. The CDR3 nucleotides read TGTGCCAGCAGTGAAGTAAGGGGGCGGGCAGATACGCAGTATTTT.

This clonotype was detected only a few times. The chain uses TRBV7-3 and TRBJ2-3; D is unresolved. Germline CDR1 SGHTA, CDR2 FQGTGA. V gave up 1 base and J gave up 5 bases, with 7 bases separating them. CDR3 length equals 13 residues. The CDR3 DNA reads TGTGCCAGCAGCTTAAGCGTGGAAGATACGCAGTATTTT. Translation gives CASSLSVEDTQYF.